The 9 T cell receptor beta chains listed next were all sequenced from one sample in a study of T cell changes during pregnancy in multiple sclerosis. TCRdb's table, derived via immunoSEQ multiplex PCR, lists solely in-frame clones and lacks some. This repertoire shows about 31,000 clones, approximately 90% found once; its top ten account for around 4.1%. The specimen was CD8+ T cells from peripheral blood mononuclear cells, collected in the second trimester of pregnancy. These receptors were taken from a female donor with multiple sclerosis, enrolled in a pregnancy study.

This chain links TRBV2 with TRBJ2-7, with D perhaps TRBD2 (6 bases). Trimming pared 5 bases from V and 0 bases from J, leaving 14 bases between. Germline V CDR1 and CDR2: SNHLY, FYNNEI. This CDR3 is 15 amino acids long. The CDR3 nucleotides read TGTGCCAGCAGTCGGGGGACGAGTCTCTCCTACGAGCAGTACTTC. Amino acids: CASSRGTSLSYEQYF.

V and J are TRBV29-1 and TRBJ2-5; TRBD1 aligns across 10 bases. The CDR3 contains 14 residues. The V gene's germline CDR1 is SQVTM and CDR2 ANQGSEA. V lost 1 base to trimming and J lost 3 bases; unmatched junction nucleotides: 2. For the CDR3, the DNA is TGCAGCGTTGAAGGGGGACAGGGGAAAGAGACCCAGTACTTC. This encodes CSVEGGQGKETQYF.

The rearrangement joins TRBV7-9 to TRBJ1-1; 9 positions match TRBD1. Trimming at V came to 5 bases and at J to 0 bases, leaving 7 bases not matched to a gene. The germline CDR1 and CDR2 sequences are SEHNR and FQNEAQ (reference sequence). The CDR3 runs 16 residues. DNA of the CDR3: TGTGCCAGCAGCCCTGGACAGGGGATCATGAACACTGAAGCTTTCTTT. Translating gives CASSPGQGIMNTEAFF.

The chain is built from TRBV27 and TRBJ2-4; 11 bases map to TRBD2. The V gene's germline CDR1 is MNHEY and CDR2 SMNVEV (reference sequence). CDR3 size: 16 residues. V shed 2 bases, J shed 5 bases, and the junction held 5 bases outside the gene matches. The CDR3 nucleotides are TGTGCCAGCAGTTTAAGTCTAGCGGGAGGCGAAAACATTCAGTACTTC. It yields the protein CASSLSLAGGENIQYF.

The chain is built from TRBV27 and TRBJ2-7, with TRBD1 identical over 8 bases. With 5 bases clipped from V and 5 bases from J, the junction kept 8 bases outside the gene matches. The CDR3 has 14 amino acids. Germline-derived CDR1 and CDR2 are MNHEY and SMNVEV (reference sequence). This chain's CDR3 is CASSQTGATHEQYF. For the CDR3, the DNA is TGTGCCAGCAGTCAGACAGGGGCCACCCACGAGCAGTACTTC.

This sequence joins TRBV6-1 and TRBJ1-1; maybe TRBD1 (5 bases). Germline assignment: CDR1 MNHNS and CDR2 SASEGT. V was pared by 5 bases and J by 4 bases, with 8 bases between. CDR3 length: 12 amino acids. The CDR3 sequence: CASSWGGTEAFF. The CDR3 region has the DNA TGTGCCAGCAGTTGGGGGGGCACTGAAGCTTTCTTT.

The chain carries TRBV6-1 and TRBJ1-1; a possible D gene is TRBD1 (5 bases). Germline CDR1 and CDR2: MNHNS and SASEGT. CDR3 size: 14 residues. V lost 7 bases and J lost 6, with 18 bases in between. The CDR3 DNA sequence: TGTGCCAGCATCCGGGAGTGGGGGGATGCTGAAGCTTTCTTT. It is translated as CASIREWGDAEAFF.

The chain couples TRBV11-3 to TRBJ2-1, with D possibly being TRBD2 (6 bases). V lost 5 bases and J lost 9, with 23 bases in between. CDR1 and CDR2 from the germline V gene are SGHNT and YENEEA. The CDR3 runs to 16 residues. CDR3 region: CASSHQTGAPLSEQFF. In nucleotides, the CDR3 is TGTGCCAGCAGCCATCAAACGGGAGCGCCACTTAGTGAGCAGTTCTTC. Full variable domain (remainder filled in from reference TRBV11-3 and TRBJ2-1): EAGVVQSPRYKIIEKKQPVAFWCNPISGHNTLYWYLQNLGQGPELLIRYENEEAVDDSQLPKDRFSAERLKGVDSTLKIQPAELGDSAVYLCASSHQTGAPLSEQFFGPGTRLTVL.

The chain uses TRBV10-2 and TRBJ1-1, with 8 bases that match TRBD1. With 1 base clipped from V and 1 base from J, the junction kept 8 bases outside the gene matches. CDR1 and CDR2 (germline): WSHSY, SAAADI. The CDR3 is made up of 17 amino acids. CDR3 DNA: TGCGCCAGCAGTGAGTTAATTTCGACAGGGGAGAACACTGAAGCTTTCTTT. Amino acids: CASSELISTGENTEAFF.